This T cell receptor (beta chain) was captured in a study of T cells in localized non-small cell lung cancer. Germline V CDR1 and CDR2: SGHRS, YFSETQ. J gave up 8 bases and V 4 bases, and 9 bases lay outside the gene matches. This CDR3 comprises 16 residues. Study-wide results and caveats: Sequencing covered just one tumor region, so heterogeneity cannot be ruled out. Highest T cell clonality was seen in uninvolved adjacent lung, surpassing that measured in tumor.

This clone came up a few times. Antigen: not known. Some clones are missing from TCRdb's copy, which holds only in-frame ones; the method was immunoSEQ multiplex PCR. The table lists approximately 5,100 clones, 32% of them singletons. The source material was lung tumor tissue, sampled before any cancer treatment. The TCR sequence derives from a woman aged 35-70 years with stage II squamous cell lung carcinoma. V is TRBV5-1 and J is TRBJ2-1, with 13 bases matching TRBD2. CDR3 nucleotides: TGCGCCAGCAGCACGGGACTAGCGGGACCAACGGATGAGCAGTTCTTC. Translated, it gives CASSTGLAGPTDEQFF.